This paragraph covers one TCR beta chain sequence. This sample is part of a study of blood T cell repertoires in COVID-19. Study as a whole: The United States, Italy and Spain provided the acute and convalescent COVID-19 samples. The cDNA or gDNA used as material had been derived from T cells, B-cell-depleted T cells, or PBMCs.

The authors' processing: For nucleated cells, counts were estimated from reference gene primer amplification. Profiled with immunoSEQ multiplex PCR; TCRdb holds only in-frame clones, not every one. The D gene and trimming were derived from the DNA, and the V and J assignments and clone size from that table. The sample includes over 110,000 clones, roughly 84% of them seen just once. Germline trimming cut 0 bases from V and 9 bases from J; bases unmatched to any gene: 13. The CDR3 covers 18 residues. Germline CDR1 reads SGHDN; CDR2 reads FVKESK. The clonotype was recovered from a man aged 55 to 70 with active or convalescent COVID-19. The rearrangement uses TRBV14 and TRBJ1-6; 8 bases match TRBD1. Sequenced: peripheral blood. CDR3 nucleotides: TGTGCCAGCAGCCAAGATCCCACAGGGGGTACGTGGGGTTCACCCCTCCACTTT. It translates to CASSQDPTGGTWGSPLHF.